This TCR beta chain comes out of a study of response to subunit inactivated influenza vaccine. The CDR3 consists of 15 residues. With V trimmed by 7 bases and J by 10 bases, 18 bases remained unmatched. Germline CDR1 and CDR2: MNHEY and SMNVEV (reference sequence). In the case of this clonotype: Antigen specificity is unknown.

Regarding the study as a whole: Only a handful of new T cells, the authors suggested, are recruited with each seasonal influenza vaccination.

From the RT-PCR reads, TCRdb called clonotypes with MiXCR, one entry per CDR3 protein. The profile covers some 640,000 distinct CDR3 sequences, with more than 11% appearing a single time and roughly 6.4% taken by the ten largest. The starting material was PBMCs from blood, obtained 14 days before vaccination. The clonotype originates from a man aged 45-65 years who received an inactivated influenza vaccine. The V gene is TRBV27, the J gene TRBJ1-2; 7 positions agree with TRBD1. CDR3 protein: CASKSFIGQVTYYTF. In nucleotides, the CDR3 is TGTGCCAGCAAAAGTTTTATCGGACAGGTTACCTACTACACCTTC.